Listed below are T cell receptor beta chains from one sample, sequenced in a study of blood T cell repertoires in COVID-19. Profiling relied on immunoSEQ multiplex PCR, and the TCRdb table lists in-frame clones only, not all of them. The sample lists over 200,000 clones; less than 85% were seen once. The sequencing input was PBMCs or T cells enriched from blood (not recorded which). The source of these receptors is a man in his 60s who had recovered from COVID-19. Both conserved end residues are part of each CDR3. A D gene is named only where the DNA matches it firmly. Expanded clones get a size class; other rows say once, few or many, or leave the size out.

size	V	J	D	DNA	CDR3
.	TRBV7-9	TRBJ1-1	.	TGTGCCAGCAGCTTAGCGAGGGATCCTATGAACACTGAAGCTTTCTTT	CASSLARDPMNTEAFF
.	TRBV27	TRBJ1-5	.	TGTGCCAGCAGCGCCGGGGACAATCAGCCCCAGCATTTT	CASSAGDNQPQHF
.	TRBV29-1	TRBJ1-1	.	TGCAGCGTTGAGGTTTCAGGGAACACTGAAGCTTTCTTT	CSVEVSGNTEAFF
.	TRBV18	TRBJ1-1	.	TGTGCCAGCTCACCACTTCCTGGGGGGACGAACACTGAAGCTTTCTTT	CASSPLPGGTNTEAFF
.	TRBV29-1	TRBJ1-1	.	TGCAGCGTTGAAGACCTCCCCCAGGGAGGGACTGAAGCTTTCTTT	CSVEDLPQGGTEAFF
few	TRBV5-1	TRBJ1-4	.	TGCGCCAGCAGCTCCGGGGGGTCCCAGGGGTTGAGGAAACTGTTTTTT	CASSSGGSQGLRKLFF
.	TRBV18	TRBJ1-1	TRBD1	TGTGCCAGCTCACCCGACAGGGTGGGCACTGAAGCTTTCTTT	CASSPDRVGTEAFF
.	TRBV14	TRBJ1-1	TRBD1	TGTGCCAGCAGCCACCCGGGACAGGGGAAGAACACTGAAGCTTTCTTT	CASSHPGQGKNTEAFF
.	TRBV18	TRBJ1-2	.	TGTGCCAGCTCACCCGGGACTGACTATGGCTACACCTTC	CASSPGTDYGYTF
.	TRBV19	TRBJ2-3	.	TGTGCCAGTAGTTTTAGCGCGAGCACAGATACGCAGTATTTT	CASSFSASTDTQYF
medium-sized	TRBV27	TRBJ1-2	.	TGTGCCAGCAGGGCCCGGGACACTCTCTATGGCTACACCTTC	CASRARDTLYGYTF
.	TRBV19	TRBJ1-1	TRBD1	TGTGCCAGTACCCCAGGGGGTGGGGACACTGAAGCTTTCTTT	CASTPGGGDTEAFF
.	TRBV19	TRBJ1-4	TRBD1	TGTGCCAGTAGCCTGACAGGGGCTTCGGGGAAACTGTTTTTT	CASSLTGASGKLFF
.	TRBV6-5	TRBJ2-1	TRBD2	TGTGCCAGCAGTACCGCGACTGTAGGGAGGGATGAGCAGTTCTTC	CASSTATVGRDEQFF
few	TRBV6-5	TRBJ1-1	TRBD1	TGTGCCAGCAGGAAACAGGGGTCGGACACTGAAGCTTTCTTT	CASRKQGSDTEAFF
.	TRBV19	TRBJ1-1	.	TGTGCCAGTAGTATAGATTCAGGATGGGCTGAAGCTTTCTTT	CASSIDSGWAEAFF
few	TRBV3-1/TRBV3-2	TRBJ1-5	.	TGTGCCAGCAGCCAAGCAGGGGTCAGGCAGCCCCAGCATTTT	CASSQAGVRQPQHF
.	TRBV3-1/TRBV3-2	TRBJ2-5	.	TGTGCCAGCAGCCAAGTACCACTAGCTGGAGAGACCCAGTACTTC	CASSQVPLAGETQYF
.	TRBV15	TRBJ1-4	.	TGTGCCACCAGCAGAGATATTTTGGGGGGTGTTGAAAAACTGTTTTTT	CATSRDILGGVEKLFF
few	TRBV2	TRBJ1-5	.	TGTGCCAGCAGTTTTCCACAGGAACTCAATCAGCCCCAGCATTTT	CASSFPQELNQPQHF
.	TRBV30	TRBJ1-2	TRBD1	TGTGCCTGGAATTTTCGACAGGGAGCTAACTATGGCTACACCTTC	CAWNFRQGANYGYTF
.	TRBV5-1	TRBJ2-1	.	TGCGCCAGCAGCTTGGCCGGGGGACTGGCTTACAATGAGCAGTTCTTC	CASSLAGGLAYNEQFF
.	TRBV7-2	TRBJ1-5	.	TGTGCCAGCAGCTTATGGGCAGGGGCGGACCAGCCCCAGCATTTT	CASSLWAGADQPQHF
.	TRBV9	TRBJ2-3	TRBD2	TGTGCCAGCAGCCTCATGACTAGCGGGGGCACAGATACGCAGTATTTT	CASSLMTSGGTDTQYF
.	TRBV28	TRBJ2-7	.	TGTGCCAGCAGTTCACAGGTCTACGAGCAGTACTTC	CASSSQVYEQYF
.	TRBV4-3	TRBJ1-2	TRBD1	TGCGCCAGCAGCCAAGATCTTGGGACAGGGAAAATCTATGGCTACACCTTC	CASSQDLGTGKIYGYTF